The present TCR beta chain was sequenced within a study of CXCR3-negative and CXCR3-positive naive CD8 T cells. Turning to the study itself: With about 1.5 +/- 0.3 million reads per library, the TRB reads numbered about 135 million in total.

This CDR3 region has 18 residues. Germline lookup yields CDR1 SGHNT and CDR2 YENEEA. The authors prepared UMI-labeled TRB cDNA libraries by 5' RACE. TCRdb reworked the 5' RACE reads into one entry per CDR3 protein, no DNA. The sample totals fewer than 60,000 distinct CDR3 sequences. Study findings and constraints: Memory cells showed distinct TRBV-TRBJ patterns, while the two naive subsets matched. Memory CD8+ cells showed much lower diversity, while both naive subsets were comparably high. The level of CXCR3 expression partially decreased after cryopreservation; the majority of assays used fresh PBMCs.

Of note for this clonotype: Its specificity is not known.

The genes are TRBV11-3 and TRBJ2-1; TCRdb returns TRBD2, unconfirmable since there is no DNA. This TCR came from a human donor in good health. Some clones in this sample may be carry-over from other donors' samples. The sample consisted of memory CD8+ T cells from blood. The chain's CDR3 is CASSPVLAGGGSYNEQFF.